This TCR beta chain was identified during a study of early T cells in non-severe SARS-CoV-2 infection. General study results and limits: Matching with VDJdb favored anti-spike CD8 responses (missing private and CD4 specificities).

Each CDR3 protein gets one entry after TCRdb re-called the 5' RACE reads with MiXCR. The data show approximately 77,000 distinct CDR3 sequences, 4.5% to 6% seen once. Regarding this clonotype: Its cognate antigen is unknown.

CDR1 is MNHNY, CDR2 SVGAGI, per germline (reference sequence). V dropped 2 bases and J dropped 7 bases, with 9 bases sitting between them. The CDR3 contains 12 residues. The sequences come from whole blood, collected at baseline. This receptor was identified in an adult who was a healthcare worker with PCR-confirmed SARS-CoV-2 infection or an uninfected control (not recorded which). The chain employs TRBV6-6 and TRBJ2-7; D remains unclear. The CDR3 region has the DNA TGTGCCAGCAGTTACCCCCCCGGAGAGCAGTACTTC. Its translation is CASSYPPGEQYF.